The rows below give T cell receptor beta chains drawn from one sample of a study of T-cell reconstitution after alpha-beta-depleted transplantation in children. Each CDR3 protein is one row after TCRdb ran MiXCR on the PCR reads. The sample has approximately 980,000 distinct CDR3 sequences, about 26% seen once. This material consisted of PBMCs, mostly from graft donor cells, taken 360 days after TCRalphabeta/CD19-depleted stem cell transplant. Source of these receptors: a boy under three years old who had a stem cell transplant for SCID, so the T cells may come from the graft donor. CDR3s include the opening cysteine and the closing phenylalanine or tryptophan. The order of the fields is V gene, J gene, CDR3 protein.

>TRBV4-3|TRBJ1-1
CASSQDGGGGSFF
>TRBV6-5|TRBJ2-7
CASSYTVASYEQYF
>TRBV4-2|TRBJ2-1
CAMGPGLGWRDEQFF
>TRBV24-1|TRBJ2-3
CATSDPGQGRGTQYF
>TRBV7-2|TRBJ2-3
CASSLDRGATSTDTQYF
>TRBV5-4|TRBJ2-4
CASSSMGTGKNIQYF
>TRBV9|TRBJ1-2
CASSVGQAPRYGYTF
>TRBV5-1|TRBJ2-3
CASKEWAGPSTDTQYF
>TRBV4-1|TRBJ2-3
CASSQGRGLRYF
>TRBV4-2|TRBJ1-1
CASRPLQGGRTEAFF
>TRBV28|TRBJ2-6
CASSSIPSSGANVLTF
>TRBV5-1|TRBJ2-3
CASSLGLAGRLYADTQYF
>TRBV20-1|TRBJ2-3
CSAGTDATDTQYF
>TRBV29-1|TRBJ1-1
CSVVYGATEAFF
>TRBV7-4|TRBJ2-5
CASSYWTSGGPVKETQYF
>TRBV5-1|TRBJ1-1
CASSNTGVGGTEAFF
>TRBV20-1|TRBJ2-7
CSARGGLPRYEQYF
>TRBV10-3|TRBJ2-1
CASRRGALSSYNEQFF
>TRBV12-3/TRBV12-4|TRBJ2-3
CASSPVVAGDTQYF
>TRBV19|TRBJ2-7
CASSRLGQTAYEQYF
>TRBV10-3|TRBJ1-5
CAISKSRPGQGGPLGNQPQHF
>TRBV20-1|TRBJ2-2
CSARDLSGSTGELFF